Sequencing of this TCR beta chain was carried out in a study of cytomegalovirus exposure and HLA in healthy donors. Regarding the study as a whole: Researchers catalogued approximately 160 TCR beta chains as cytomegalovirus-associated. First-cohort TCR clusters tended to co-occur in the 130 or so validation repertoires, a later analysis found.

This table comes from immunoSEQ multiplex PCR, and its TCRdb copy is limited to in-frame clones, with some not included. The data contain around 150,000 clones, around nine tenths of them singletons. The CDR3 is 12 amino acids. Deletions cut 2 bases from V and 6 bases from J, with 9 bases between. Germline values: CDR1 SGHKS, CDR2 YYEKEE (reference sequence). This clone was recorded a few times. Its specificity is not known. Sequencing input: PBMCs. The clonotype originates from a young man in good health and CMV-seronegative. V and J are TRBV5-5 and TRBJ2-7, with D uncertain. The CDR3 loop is CASSFSGSEQYF. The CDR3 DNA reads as TGTGCCAGCAGCTTCTCCGGGTCCGAGCAGTACTTC.